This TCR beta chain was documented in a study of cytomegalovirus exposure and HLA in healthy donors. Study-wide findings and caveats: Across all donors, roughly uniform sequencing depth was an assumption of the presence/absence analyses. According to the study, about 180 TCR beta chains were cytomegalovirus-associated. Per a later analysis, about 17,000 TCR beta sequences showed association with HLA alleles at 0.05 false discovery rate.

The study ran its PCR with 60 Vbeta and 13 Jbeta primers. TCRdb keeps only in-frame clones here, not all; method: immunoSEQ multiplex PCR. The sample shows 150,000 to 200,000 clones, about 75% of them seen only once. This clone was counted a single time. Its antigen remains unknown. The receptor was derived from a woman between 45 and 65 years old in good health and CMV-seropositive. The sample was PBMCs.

The CDR3 spells CASSEQGRRNTGELFF. The DNA for the CDR3 is TGCGCCAGCAGTGAGCAGGGGCGGAGGAACACCGGGGAGCTGTTTTTT. This chain links TRBV10-2 with TRBJ2-2; tentatively, D is TRBD1 (6 bases). V was shortened by 2 bases and J by 1 base, with 11 bases between the two germline ends. The germline V gene encodes CDR1 WSHSY and CDR2 SAAADI. CDR3 length equals 16 residues.